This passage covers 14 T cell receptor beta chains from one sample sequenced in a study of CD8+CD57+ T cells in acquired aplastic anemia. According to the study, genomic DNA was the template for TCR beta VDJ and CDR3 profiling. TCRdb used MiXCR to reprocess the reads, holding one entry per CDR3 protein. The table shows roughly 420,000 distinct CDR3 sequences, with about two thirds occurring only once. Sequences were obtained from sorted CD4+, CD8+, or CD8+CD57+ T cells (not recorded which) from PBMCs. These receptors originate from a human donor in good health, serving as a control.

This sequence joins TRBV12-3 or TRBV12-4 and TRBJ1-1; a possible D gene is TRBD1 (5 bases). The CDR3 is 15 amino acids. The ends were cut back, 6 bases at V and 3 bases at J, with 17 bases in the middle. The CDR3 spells CASSAHLAGHTEAFF. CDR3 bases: TGTGCCAGCAGCGCACACCTGGCAGGGCACACTGAAGCTTTCTTT.

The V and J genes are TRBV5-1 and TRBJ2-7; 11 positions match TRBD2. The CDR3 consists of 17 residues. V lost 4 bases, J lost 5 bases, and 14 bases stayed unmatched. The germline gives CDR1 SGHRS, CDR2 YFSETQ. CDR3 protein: CASSTSLAGGPRDEQYF. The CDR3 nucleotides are TGCGCCAGCAGCACCTCCTTAGCGGGAGGGCCGAGGGACGAGCAGTACTTC.

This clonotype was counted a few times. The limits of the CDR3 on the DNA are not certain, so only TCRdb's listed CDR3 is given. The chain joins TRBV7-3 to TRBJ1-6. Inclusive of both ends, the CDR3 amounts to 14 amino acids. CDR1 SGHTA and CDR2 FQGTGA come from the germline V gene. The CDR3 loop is CASSFGGGTEAFFF.

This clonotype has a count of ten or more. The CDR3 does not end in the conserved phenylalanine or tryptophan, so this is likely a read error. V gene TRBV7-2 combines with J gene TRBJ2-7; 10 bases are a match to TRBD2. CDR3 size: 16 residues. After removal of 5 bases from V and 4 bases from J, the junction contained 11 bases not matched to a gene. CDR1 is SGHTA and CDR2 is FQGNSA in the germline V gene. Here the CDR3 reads CASSPPRLAGVYEQYL. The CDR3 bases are TGTGCCAGCAGCCCCCCTAGGCTAGCGGGGGTTTACGAGCAGTACCTC.

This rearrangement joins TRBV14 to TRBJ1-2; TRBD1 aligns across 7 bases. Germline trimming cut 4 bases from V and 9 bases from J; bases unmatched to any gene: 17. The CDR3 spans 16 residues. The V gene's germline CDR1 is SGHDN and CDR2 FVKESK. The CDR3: CASSLPRQGGNSRYTF. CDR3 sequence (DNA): TGTGCCAGCAGCCTACCGCGACAGGGCGGAAATTCACGCTACACCTTC.

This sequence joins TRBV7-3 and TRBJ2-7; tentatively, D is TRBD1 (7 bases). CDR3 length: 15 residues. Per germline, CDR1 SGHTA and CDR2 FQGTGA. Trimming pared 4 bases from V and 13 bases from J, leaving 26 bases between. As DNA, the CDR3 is TGTGCCAGCAGCTCAGGGGGTGGCCGGGAGACCCAGTACTACTTC. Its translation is CASSSGGGRETQYYF.

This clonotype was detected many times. CDR3 coding DNA: TGCGCCAGCAGCCAAGATCCGGCGGGGAACACTGAAGCTTTCTTT. This gives the protein CASSQDPAGNTEAFF. V and J are TRBV4-1 and TRBJ1-1; D is undetermined. Germline V lookup: CDR1 MGHRA, CDR2 YSYEKL. The CDR3 sequence is 15 residues long. The V end lost 0 bases, the J end lost 1 base, and 9 bases lay between the germline ends.

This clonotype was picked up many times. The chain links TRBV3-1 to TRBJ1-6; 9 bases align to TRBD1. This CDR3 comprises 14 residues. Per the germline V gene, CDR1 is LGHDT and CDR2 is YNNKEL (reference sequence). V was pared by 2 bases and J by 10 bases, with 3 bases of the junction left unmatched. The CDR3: CASSQRDRVSPLHF. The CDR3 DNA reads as TGTGCCAGCAGCCAACGGGACAGGGTCTCACCCCTCCACTTT.

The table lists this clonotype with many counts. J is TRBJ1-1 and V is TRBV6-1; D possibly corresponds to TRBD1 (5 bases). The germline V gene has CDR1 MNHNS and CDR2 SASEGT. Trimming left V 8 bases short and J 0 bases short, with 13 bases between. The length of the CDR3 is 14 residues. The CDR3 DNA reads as TGTGCCAGCGGACGGGGCAGTTTGAACACTGAAGCTTTCTTT. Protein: CASGRGSLNTEAFF.

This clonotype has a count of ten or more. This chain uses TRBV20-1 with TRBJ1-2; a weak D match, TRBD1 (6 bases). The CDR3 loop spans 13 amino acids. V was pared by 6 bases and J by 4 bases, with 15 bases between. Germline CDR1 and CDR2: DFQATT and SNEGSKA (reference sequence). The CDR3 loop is CSALRQDSYGYTF. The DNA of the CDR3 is TGCAGTGCCCTCCGCCAGGACAGCTATGGCTACACCTTC.

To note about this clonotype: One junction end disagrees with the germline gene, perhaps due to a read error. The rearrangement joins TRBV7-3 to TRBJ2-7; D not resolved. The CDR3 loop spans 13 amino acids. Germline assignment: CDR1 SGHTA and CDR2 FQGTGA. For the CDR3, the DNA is TGTGCCAGCAGCTTGGCAGGCTACTACGAGCAGGACTTC. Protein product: CASSLAGYYEQDF.

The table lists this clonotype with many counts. CDR3 nucleotide sequence: TGCAGTGCTATTTCGGGGAACGGCTATGGCTACACCTTC. It yields the protein CSAISGNGYGYTF. V gene TRBV20-1 combines with J gene TRBJ1-2, with D hard to call. CDR3 size: 13 residues. Trimming took off 4 bases at V and 4 bases at J, with 13 bases between the two ends. The germline gives CDR1 DFQATT, CDR2 SNEGSKA (reference sequence).

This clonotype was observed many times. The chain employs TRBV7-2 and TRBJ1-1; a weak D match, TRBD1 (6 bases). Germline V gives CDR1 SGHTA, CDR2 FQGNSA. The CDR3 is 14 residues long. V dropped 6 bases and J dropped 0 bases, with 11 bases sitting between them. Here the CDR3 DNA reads TGTGCCAGCAGGGAGACAGGATTGAACACTGAAGCTTTCTTT. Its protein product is CASRETGLNTEAFF.

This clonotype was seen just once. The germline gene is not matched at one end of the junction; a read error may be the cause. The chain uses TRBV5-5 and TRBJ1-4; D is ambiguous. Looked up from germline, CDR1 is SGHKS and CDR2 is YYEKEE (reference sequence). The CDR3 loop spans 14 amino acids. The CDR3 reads CASSLVGTNKKLFF. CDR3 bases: TGTGCCAGCAGCCTAGTTGGAACTAATAAAAAACTGTTTTTT.